This record concerns one T cell receptor beta chain sequence. The source of the sample is a study of blood T cell repertoires in COVID-19. Whole-study context: Researchers got acute and convalescent COVID-19 samples from the United States, Italy and Spain. PBMCs, B-cell-depleted T cells, or T cells provided the cDNA or gDNA that made up the material.

V lost 5 bases and J lost 2; bases outside the gene matches: 8. CDR3 size: 15 residues. The germline V gene has CDR1 SNHLY and CDR2 FYNNEI. As processed by the authors: Amplification of reference gene primers was used by the study to estimate nucleated cell counts. Data came from immunoSEQ multiplex PCR; TCRdb stores just in-frame clones and leaves some out. V and J calls and clone size are copied from that table; D and trimming were computed from the DNA. The top ten clones hold approximately 2.5% of a sample with 75,000 to 95,000 clones, approximately 87% of them seen once. The sequence was collected from a human donor in a cohort sampled during active COVID-19. The chain recombines TRBV2 with TRBJ1-2, with TRBD1 matching 7 bases. The material sequenced was peripheral blood. The CDR3 here is CASSSRDSGNYGYTF. The CDR3 nucleotides are TGTGCCAGCAGTAGCCGGGACAGCGGCAACTATGGCTACACCTTC.